This note documents a single T cell receptor (beta chain) sequence. This clonotype was recorded at least ten times. Its antigen has not been determined. Per-nucleotide qualities are absent, and no much larger clonotype sits a single base away. The germline V gene (reference sequence) yields DFQATT for CDR1 and SNEGSKA for CDR2. Clipping removes 5 bases from V and 6 bases from J, with 6 as the unmatched junction base count. Measured from the cysteine to the phenylalanine, the CDR3 is 15 residues long. Solely the CDR3 DNA is kept, with 45 bases framed from the first base. Libraries were made using PCR. Data came from an Illumina HiSeq 2500. TCR library preparation used molecular barcoding, with unique molecular identifiers applied to normalize quantification of the TCRbeta repertoire. Clones were called with MiXCR by TCRdb after fastp trimmed the public reads at Q25, and only in-frame beta chains were retained. Under each unique CDR3 protein, matching rows form one entry showing the most common genes and DNA. Here the sample has roughly 280,000 distinct CDR3 sequences; approximately 10% occur a single time. The leading ten clones occupy 20% to 25% of the sample.

These data come from a study of T-cell reconstitution after alpha-beta-depleted transplantation in children (dated by TCRdb to 2016 to 2017). In terms of the full investigation: Using TCR repertoire profiling, the study followed T-cell immune reconstitution in a quantitative way in children after TCRalphabeta/CD19-depleted allogeneic hematopoietic cell transplantation. The paper as a whole reports these results and caveats: In some patients, the high TCRbeta diversity seen at day 60 was put down to recipient T cells and intrathymic progenitors that had survived conditioning. The frequencies of hyperexpanded clones fell over the following months, and after one year, T-cell counts and TCRbeta diversity were mostly attributed to newly produced T cells. The apparently early recovery of alphabetaT-cell counts about two months after transplant reportedly depended on only several hundred rapidly expanded clones that came from non-depleted graft cells.

Sample treatment or condition, as interpreted from the label and publication: allogeneic hematopoietic cell transplantation with graft depleted of TCRalphabeta T cells and CD19 B cells. TCRalphabeta/CD19-depleted allogeneic hematopoietic cell grafts were given to the transplant recipients, all of whom were children. Sample: peripheral blood, taken 180 days after TCRalphabeta/CD19-depleted stem cell transplant. The TCR sequence derives from a male patient between 2 and 10 years old who had a stem cell transplant for chronic granulomatous disease, so the T cells may come from the graft donor. The chain uses TRBV20-1 and TRBJ2-2, with 13 junctional bases fitting TRBD2. Here the CDR3 is given as CSAPGLAGDPGELFF. The DNA is TGCAGTGCTCCCGGACTAGCGGGAGATCCCGGGGAGCTGTTTTTT.